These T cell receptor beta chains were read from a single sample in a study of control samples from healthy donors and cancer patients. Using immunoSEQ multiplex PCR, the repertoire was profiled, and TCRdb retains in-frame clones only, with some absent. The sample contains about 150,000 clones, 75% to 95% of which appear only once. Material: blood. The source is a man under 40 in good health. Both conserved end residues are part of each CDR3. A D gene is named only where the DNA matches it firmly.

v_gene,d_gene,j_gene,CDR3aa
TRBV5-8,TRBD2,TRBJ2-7,CASSLRPGTSGGYEQYF
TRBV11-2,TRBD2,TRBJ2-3,CASSQTGLAGYTDTQYF
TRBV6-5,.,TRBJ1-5,CASRDRSLYNQPQHF
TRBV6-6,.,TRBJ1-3,CASSYTGSGNTIYF
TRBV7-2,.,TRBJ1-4,CASSATGWNEKLFF
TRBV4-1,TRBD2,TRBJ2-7,CASSQDGGGSYEQYF
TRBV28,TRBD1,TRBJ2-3,CASSSRDRVDTQYF
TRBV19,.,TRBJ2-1,CASSIGPNEQFF
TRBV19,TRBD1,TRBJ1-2,CASSTGQGKANYGYTF
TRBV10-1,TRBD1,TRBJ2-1,CASSEGQGVDNEQFF
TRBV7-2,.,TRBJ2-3,CASSLGSGFTDTQYF
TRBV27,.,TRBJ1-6,CASSLSQTGPNSPLHF
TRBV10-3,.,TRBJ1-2,CAISEGRDFNYGYTF
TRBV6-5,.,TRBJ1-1,CASRTGQINTEAFF
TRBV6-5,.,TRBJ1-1,CASSHKNTEAFF